This TCR beta chain was sequenced during a study of T cell responses to AZD1222 COVID-19 vaccine. The protocol was immunoSEQ multiplex PCR, while the TCRdb copy is restricted to in-frame clones and leaves out a portion. This sample has roughly 110,000 clones, with around 87% found just once. Germline V gene lookup returns CDR1 SGDLS and CDR2 YYNGEE. Trimming left V 3 bases short and J 1 base short, with 5 bases between. The CDR3 is made up of 12 amino acids. The material sequenced was peripheral blood, taken on day 0 of AZD1222 vaccination. The J gene is TRBJ2-7, the V gene TRBV9; D is unclear. The receptor was isolated from an adult in good health. CDR3: CASSANSYEQYF. In nucleotides, the CDR3 is TGTGCCAGCAGCGCCAATTCCTACGAGCAGTACTTC.